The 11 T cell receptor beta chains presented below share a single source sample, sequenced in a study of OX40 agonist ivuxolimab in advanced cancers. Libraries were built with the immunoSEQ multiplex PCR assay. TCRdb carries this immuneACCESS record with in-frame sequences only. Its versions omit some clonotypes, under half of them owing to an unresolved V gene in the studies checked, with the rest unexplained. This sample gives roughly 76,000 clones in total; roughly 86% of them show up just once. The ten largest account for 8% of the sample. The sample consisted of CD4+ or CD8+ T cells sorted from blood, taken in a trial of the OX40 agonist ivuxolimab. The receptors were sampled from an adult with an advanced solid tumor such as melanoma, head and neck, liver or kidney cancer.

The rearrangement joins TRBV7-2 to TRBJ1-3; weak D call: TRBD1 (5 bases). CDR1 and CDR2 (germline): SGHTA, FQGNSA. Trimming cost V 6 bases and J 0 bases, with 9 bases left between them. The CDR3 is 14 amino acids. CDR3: CASSSGFSGNTIYF. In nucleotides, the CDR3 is TGTGCCAGCAGTTCAGGGTTCTCTGGAAACACCATATATTTT. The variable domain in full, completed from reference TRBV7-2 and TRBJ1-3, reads GAGVSQSPSNKVTEKGKDVELRCDPISGHTALYWYRQSLGQGLEFLIYFQGNSAPDKSGLPSDRFSAERTGGSVSTLTIQRTQQEDSAVYLCASSSGFSGNTIYFGEGSWLTVV.

This chain's CDR3 is CASSYFGGLKKLFF. The CDR3 DNA sequence: TGTGCCAGCAGTTACTTCGGCGGCCTTAAAAAACTGTTTTTT. J is TRBJ1-4 and V is TRBV6-5; D gene unclear. Germline-derived CDR1 and CDR2 are MNHEY and SVGAGI. The CDR3 consists of 14 residues. Deletions cut 1 base from V and 9 bases from J, with 12 bases between.

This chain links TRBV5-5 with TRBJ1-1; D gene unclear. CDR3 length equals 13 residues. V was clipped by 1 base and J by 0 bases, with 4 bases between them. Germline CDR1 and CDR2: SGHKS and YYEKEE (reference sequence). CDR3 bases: TGTGCCAGCAGCTTGCATCTGAACACTGAAGCTTTCTTT. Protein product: CASSLHLNTEAFF.

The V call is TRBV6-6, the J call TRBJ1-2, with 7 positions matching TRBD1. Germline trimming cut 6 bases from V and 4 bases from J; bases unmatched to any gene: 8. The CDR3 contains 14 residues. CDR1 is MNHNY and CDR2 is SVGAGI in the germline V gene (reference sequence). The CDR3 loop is CASSRGQASYGYTF. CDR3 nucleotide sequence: TGTGCCAGCAGCCGTGGACAGGCGTCCTATGGCTACACCTTC.

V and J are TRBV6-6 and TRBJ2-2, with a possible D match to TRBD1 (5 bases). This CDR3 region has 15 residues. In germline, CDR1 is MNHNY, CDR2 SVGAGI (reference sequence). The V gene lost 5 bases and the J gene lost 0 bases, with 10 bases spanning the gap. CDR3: CASSERTPNTGELFF. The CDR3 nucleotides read TGTGCCAGCAGTGAGAGGACACCGAACACCGGGGAGCTGTTTTTT.

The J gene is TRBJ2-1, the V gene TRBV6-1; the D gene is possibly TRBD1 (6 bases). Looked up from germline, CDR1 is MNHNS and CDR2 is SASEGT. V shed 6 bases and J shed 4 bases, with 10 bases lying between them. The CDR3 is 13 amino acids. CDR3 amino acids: CASSPGQYNEQFF. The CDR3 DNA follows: TGTGCCAGCAGCCCCGGACAGTACAATGAGCAGTTCTTC.

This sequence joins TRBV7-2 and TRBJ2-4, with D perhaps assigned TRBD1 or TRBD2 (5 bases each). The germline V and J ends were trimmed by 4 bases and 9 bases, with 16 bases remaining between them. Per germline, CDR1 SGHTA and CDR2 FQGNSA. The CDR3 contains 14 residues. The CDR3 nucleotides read TGTGCCAGCAGCTCAACACCGGGACCCTCCATTCAGTACTTC. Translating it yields CASSSTPGPSIQYF.

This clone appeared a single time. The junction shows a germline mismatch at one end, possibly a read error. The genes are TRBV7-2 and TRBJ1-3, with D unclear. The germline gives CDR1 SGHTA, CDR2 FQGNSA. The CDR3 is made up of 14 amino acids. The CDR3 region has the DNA TGTGCCAGCAGCTTCAAAAGCTCTGGAAACACCGTATATTTT. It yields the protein CASSFKSSGNTVYF.

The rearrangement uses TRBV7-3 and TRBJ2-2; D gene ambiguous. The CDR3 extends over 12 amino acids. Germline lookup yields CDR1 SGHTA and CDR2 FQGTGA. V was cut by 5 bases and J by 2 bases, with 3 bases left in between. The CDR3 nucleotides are TGTGCCAGCAGCCGTAACACCGGGGAGCTGTTTTTT. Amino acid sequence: CASSRNTGELFF.

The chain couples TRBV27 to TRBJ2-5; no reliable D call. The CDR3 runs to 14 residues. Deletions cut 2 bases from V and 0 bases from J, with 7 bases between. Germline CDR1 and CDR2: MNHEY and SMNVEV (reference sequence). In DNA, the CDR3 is TGTGCCAGCAGTTTACCGGGCTACCAAGAGACCCAGTACTTC. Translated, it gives CASSLPGYQETQYF.

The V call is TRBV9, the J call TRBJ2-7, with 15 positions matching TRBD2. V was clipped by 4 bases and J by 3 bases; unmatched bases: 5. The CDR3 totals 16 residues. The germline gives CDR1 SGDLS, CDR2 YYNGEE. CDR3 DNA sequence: TGTGCCAGCAGCTCAAAGGGACTAGCGGGAGGCTACGAGCAGTACTTC. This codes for CASSSKGLAGGYEQYF.